The entry below gives a single TCR beta chain sequence along with its context. Taking its sample share into account, this clone is medium-sized (0.01 to 0.1%). Its recognized antigen is unknown. No much larger clone is present one base from it, and per-base qualities are unavailable. V sheds 5 bases and J sheds 5 bases, leaving 10 bases between their ends. Based on the germline V gene, the CDR1 and CDR2 sequences are SGHDT and YYEEEE. Spanning cysteine to phenylalanine, the CDR3 consists of 12 amino acids. The retained sequence is limited to the CDR3, 36 bases, with the frame set at the first base. This record belongs to a study of cytomegalovirus exposure and HLA in healthy donors (dated by TCRdb to 2016 to 2017). General notes on the study: According to an earlier analysis of 587 of the donors, about 190 million T cells yielded 120 million or so unique TCR beta sequences and about 300 Gb of sequence data. Rather than using new phenotypic data, the later analysis identified candidate immune exposures from TCR beta sequences and from how often those sequences occurred across donors. The study was designed to test whether signatures of past pathogen exposure could be identified by cataloging public T cell receptors. A later genetic analysis used genome-wide SNP genotypes for about three fifths of the roughly 700 donors, treating that subset as a discovery cohort. Class I and class II HLA loci were covered by the typing at four-digit resolution. About 310 gigabases of sequencing data and approximately 80 million unique TCR sequences were included in an early release covering roughly 700 HLA-typed donors. In an earlier analysis of 587 of the donors, high-throughput TCR beta sequencing was used to judge whether each TCR beta V gene segment behaved as functional or pseudogenic. To predict cytomegalovirus infection status, the study combined high-throughput TCR immunosequencing, statistical association of individual TCRs with disease status, and machine learning. A separate validation cohort of approximately 130 different subjects was used in addition to the roughly 620-subject first cohort. Across approximately 420 genotyped donors of the cohort, an average of roughly 230,000 unique TCR beta nucleotide sequences per donor were sequenced, and approximately 19% of those sequences were non-productive. Roughly five DR-DQ haplotypes were treated as single units for association and clustering because of strong linkage in the cohort. In a later analysis, previously published TCR beta repertoires from 600 to 850 donors were re-analyzed and high-resolution HLA genotyping was added so that TCR occurrence patterns could be studied. Typing coverage differed by locus: A, B, C, DRB1 and DQB1 were typed in roughly 620-630 donors, DQA1 in around 500, DPA1 in around 580, and DPB1 in about 450. Donor age, sex, ethnicity and CMV serostatus were compiled alongside the repertoire data. The study profiled the T cell repertoires of 500 to 800 subjects by immunosequencing and related them to cytomegalovirus serostatus. Of the roughly 430 genotyped donors, about 80% fell in the genetic ancestry cluster associated with self-reported Caucasian donors. Every repertoire in the discovery cohort had been generated on one and the same sequencing platform.

Library creation used the immunoSEQ multiplex PCR assay. For the multiplex PCR, a mixture combining 60 forward primers for TCR Vbeta segments and 13 reverse primers for TCR Jbeta segments was used. A multiplex PCR assay on genomic DNA amplified the CDR3 region of rearranged TCR beta genes. Amplified TCR beta libraries were sequenced as 87-base-pair reads on the Illumina HiSeq System. The original methods were these. A later analysis counted 65 million to 90 million unique TCR beta chains across the 550 to 700 repertoires, and 9.5 million to 11 million of these chains were shared by at least two donors. To remove PCR and sequencing errors, raw reads were error-corrected and collapsed into unique sequences using a nearest-neighbor algorithm that merged closely related sequences. V, D and J gene segments were assigned by aligning CDR3 sequences to IMGT reference sequences. For a sequence to be retained, a match of at least six nucleotides was required to both a V gene segment and a J gene segment. A rearrangement was called productive if the CDR3 had no stop codons and remained in frame with V and J, and every other rearrangement was called non-productive. CDR3 was defined according to IMGT convention as the region running from the second conserved V-encoded cysteine to the conserved J-encoded phenylalanine. Sequences without an unambiguous match to a single V gene segment were excluded from the earlier analysis of about 640 of the donors. In an earlier analysis of almost 600 of the donors, a V segment was called functional when productive rearrangements were above 56.7%, and segregating when the standard deviation between donors exceeded 5%. A statistical classification framework was developed to diagnose cytomegalovirus status using the catalog of TCR beta chain sequences. V and J gene assignment, in a later analysis, came from comparing TCR nucleotide sequences with IMGT/GENE-DB human TR gene sequences. The TCRdist pipeline was used in a later analysis to assign CDR3 sequences and most-parsimonious VDJ recombination scenarios. In a later analysis, every TCR beta chain was defined by the combination of its CDR3 amino acid sequence and its V-gene family, and reads without a unique V-gene family were dropped. To address suspected cross-contamination and a sequencing artifact, a later analysis removed around 590 highly shared, low-generation-probability nucleotide sequences. In a later analysis, a clonal expansion index was calculated for each public chain from normalized within-repertoire ranks of inferred template counts. A later analysis computed generation probabilities with a VDJ recombination model fitted to out-of-frame rearrangements, and checked the results against IGoR. Hypergeometric tests were used in a later analysis to score TCR-TCR, TCR-HLA and TCR-CMV co-occurrence, with a repertoire-size bias correction applied to the TCR pairs. False discovery rates were estimated in a later analysis by permuting HLA or CMV assignments 20 times. In a later analysis, co-occurring TCRs were grouped with DBSCAN, and TCRdist sequence similarity was added when clustering was performed within HLA-allele-positive subsets. Repertoires with fewer than 30,000 or more than 120,000 public chains were left out of co-occurrence clustering, as were four to six repertoires with anomalous nucleotide sharing. Here the immuneACCESS table is served through TCRdb, limited to in-frame sequences with V and J called. Missing clones are a known gap in these copies; in checked studies unresolved V genes cover under half, and the rest lacks a known reason. The D gene and trimming were derived from the DNA, and the V and J assignments and clone size from that table. The sample table shows about 83,000 clones, and 65% to 80% are seen once. Jointly, the top ten make up roughly 4.2% of the sample.

What the authors observed across the whole study: At a false discovery rate of 0.05, a later analysis linked under 20,000 TCR beta sequences to specific HLA alleles. A cluster of highly shared sequence variants was judged likely to be a technical artifact of the sequencing pipeline. A later analysis found that HLA-associated TCR beta chains were more clonally expanded and had lower generation probabilities than equally common non-associated chains. Roughly uniform sequencing depth across donors was assumed in presence/absence analyses, although this assumption may not hold. This cohort had only TCR beta chains sequenced, and the lack of alpha or paired-chain data limited which features could be detected. In the study, around 150 TCR beta chains were listed as associated with cytomegalovirus. CMV serostatus was the only immune exposure information available for the cohort. In an earlier analysis of a few hundred of the donors, most TCR beta V segments were observed in productive rearrangements about 87% or about 30% of the time, broadly matching IMGT annotations. Correlated functional status among segregating V segments might reflect linkage disequilibrium, but an unknown experimental factor could not be ruled out. Roughly 17 rarely observed V segments, including chromosome 9 orphons, were excluded from the earlier analysis of several hundred of the donors because counts were too low. A later genetic analysis reported fewer N-insertions in productive TCRs among donors in an Asian-associated ancestry cluster than the roughly 720-donor mean. In a later analysis, several top co-occurrence clusters were reported to appear linked to parvovirus B19, influenza, CMV and Epstein-Barr virus. A further reported finding was that TCR beta sequences accurately predicted the HLA-A and HLA-B alleles for most subjects in the first cohort. Because HLA typing was missing for some donors at each locus, association tests included only the typed subset. In both the original and validation cohorts, the classifier was reported to diagnose cytomegalovirus status with high specificity and sensitivity. Three of the identified cytomegalovirus-associated TCR beta chains were confirmed in vitro to be specific for cytomegalovirus antigens. An association between a missense DCLRE1C variant and V-gene and J-gene trimming of TCR beta chains was found in a later genetic analysis and replicated in an independent cohort. Across donors, most TCR sequences were observed very rarely, whereas some public TCRs were present in many individuals. Some IMGT-functional V segments, including TRBV6-2 and TRBV6-3, could not be distinguished by the 87-base-pair reads and were therefore excluded. When HLA alleles, especially DR and DQ, strongly co-occurred, attributing TCR associations to individual alleles was difficult. A later analysis found that TCR association rates varied across HLA loci, with DRB1 alleles showing the most associated TCRs and HLA-C alleles the fewest. It was suggested by the authors that the approach could potentially be generalized to other disease states and immunological phenotypes. According to a later analysis, most CMV-associated TCR beta chains appeared to be HLA-restricted, and the HLA associations seemed to be driven largely by CMV exposure.

In total, about 650 healthy bone marrow donors made up the cohort. Cohort members were all nominally healthy when sampled, although unrecorded immune exposures were likely present. The donor was CMV seronegative and belonged to the group of around 350 seronegative cohort members. A peripheral blood sample was provided by each donor, and peripheral blood mononuclear cells were used for TCR beta sequencing. The Qiagen DNeasy Blood Extraction Kit was used to extract genomic DNA from the blood cell samples. The sequence derives from a man in his 60s in good health and CMV-seronegative. The sequenced sample consisted of PBMCs. In this chain, TRBV5-6 is recombined with TRBJ2-5, with the D gene not confidently named. The sequence in DNA is TGTGCCAGCAGGTCCCTGGCCGAGACCCAGTACTTC. The encoded protein is CASRSLAETQYF.